This T cell receptor (beta chain) was recovered during a study of cytomegalovirus exposure and HLA in healthy donors. In germline, CDR1 is MNHNS, CDR2 SASEGT. The CDR3 is made up of 15 amino acids. V lost 2 bases and J lost 3; bases outside the gene matches: 4. The PCR made use of 60 Vbeta and 13 Jbeta primers. The protocol was immunoSEQ multiplex PCR, while the TCRdb copy is restricted to in-frame clones and leaves out a portion. The data show roughly 140,000 clones, about 75% seen once. Sequencing input: PBMCs. The rearrangement joins TRBV6-1 to TRBJ1-5; 7 nucleotides agree with TRBD1. The origin of this receptor is a male donor in good health and CMV-seronegative. The CDR3 here is CASSELTGTNQPQHF. Written as DNA, the CDR3 is TGTGCCAGCAGTGAATTGACAGGGACCAATCAGCCCCAGCATTTT.